This entry lists 5 T cell receptor beta chains sequenced from one sample in a study of cytomegalovirus exposure and HLA in healthy donors (dated by TCRdb to the late 2010s). Library preparation employed the immunoSEQ multiplex PCR assay. The multiplex PCR relied on a mix of 60 forward primers for TCR Vbeta segments and 13 reverse primers for TCR Jbeta segments. Entries here come from immuneACCESS through TCRdb and include only in-frame sequences with V and J called. Some clones fail to appear in such tables; in the studies checked, an unresolved V gene covers under half of the shortfall, and the cause of the remainder is unknown. The sample includes some 76,000 clones, with roughly 83% observed a single time. The top ten constitute 2% to 3% of the sample. Sequenced sample: PBMCs. All receptors come from a woman in her 50s in good health and CMV-seronegative.

This chain joins TRBV5-1 and TRBJ2-7, with TRBD2 as a possible D gene (6 bases). V was trimmed by 1 base and J by 0 bases, leaving 11 bases between them. CDR1 is SGHRS, CDR2 YFSETQ, per germline. The CDR3 runs to 15 residues. The CDR3 sequence is CASSLSYGSSYEQYF. The CDR3 DNA reads as TGCGCCAGCAGCTTGTCGTACGGGAGCTCCTACGAGCAGTACTTC.

The gene calls are TRBV5-1 and TRBJ1-6; the D gene is possibly TRBD1 (5 bases). Per germline, CDR1 SGHRS and CDR2 YFSETQ. The CDR3 covers 15 residues. With 4 bases removed from V and 2 bases from J, the gap between germline ends came to 10 bases. The CDR3 DNA is TGCGCCAGCAGCCCGGGGGGAACCTATAATTCACCCCTCCACTTT. Protein product: CASSPGGTYNSPLHF.

The chain employs TRBV19 and TRBJ2-1; 15 nucleotides match TRBD2. The V gene end was trimmed by 6 bases and the J gene end by 4 bases; junction bases not matched to a gene: 1. This CDR3 spans 15 amino acids. Per germline, CDR1 LNHDA and CDR2 SQIVND (reference sequence). For the CDR3, the DNA is TGTGCCAGTAGCGGACTAGCGGGGGGGTACAATGAGCAGTTCTTC. Encoded protein: CASSGLAGGYNEQFF.

The table lists this clone with a count of one. This rearrangement joins TRBV5-1 to TRBJ1-1; 8 bases are a match to TRBD1. Trimming cost V 3 bases and J 2 bases; bases outside gene matches: 6. The CDR3 has 15 residues. CDR1 and CDR2 from the germline V gene are SGHRS and YFSETQ. The CDR3 here is CASSWGGQGNTEAFF. The CDR3 coding sequence is TGCGCCAGCAGCTGGGGCGGACAGGGCAACACTGAAGCTTTCTTT.

J is TRBJ2-7 and V is TRBV28; D gene unclear. CDR3 length: 14 residues. Germline values: CDR1 MDHEN, CDR2 SYDVKM. V was shortened by 7 bases and J by 2 bases, with 15 bases between the two germline ends. The CDR3, as DNA: TGTGCCAGCATGTTACAGACGGAAACCTACGAGCAGTACTTC. This sequence encodes CASMLQTETYEQYF.